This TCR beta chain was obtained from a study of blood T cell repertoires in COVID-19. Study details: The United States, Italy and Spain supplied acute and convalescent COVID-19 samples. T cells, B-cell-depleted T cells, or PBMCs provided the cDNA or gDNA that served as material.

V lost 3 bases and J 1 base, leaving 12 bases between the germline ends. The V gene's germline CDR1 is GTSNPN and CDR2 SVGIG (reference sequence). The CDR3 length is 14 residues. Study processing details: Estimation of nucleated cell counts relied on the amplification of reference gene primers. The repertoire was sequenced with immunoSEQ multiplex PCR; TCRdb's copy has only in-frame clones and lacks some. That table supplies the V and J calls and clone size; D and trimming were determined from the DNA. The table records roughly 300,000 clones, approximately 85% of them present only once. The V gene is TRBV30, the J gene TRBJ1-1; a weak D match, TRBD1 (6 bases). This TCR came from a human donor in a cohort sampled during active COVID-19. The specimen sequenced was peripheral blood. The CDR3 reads CAWRLGTPNTEAFF. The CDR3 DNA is TGTGCCTGGAGACTTGGGACACCGAACACTGAAGCTTTCTTT.